Listed below are T cell receptor beta chains from one sample, sequenced in a study of monozygotic twins with inflammatory bowel disease. TCRdb reprocessed the 5' RACE reads and reports one entry per CDR3 protein, with no DNA. Reported are about 210,000 distinct CDR3 sequences; the ten largest clones contain 7.7%. The sequencing sample was made of blood. These receptors were obtained from a human donor with ulcerative colitis or Crohn's disease, or a healthy co-twin of an affected twin (not recorded which). CDR3s include the opening cysteine and the closing phenylalanine or tryptophan.

V gene	J gene	CDR3 protein
TRBV27	TRBJ1-1	CASSFGPGTEAFF
TRBV20-1	TRBJ2-7	CRSQRENSYEQYF
TRBV7-6	TRBJ2-1	CASSLNLGVIYNEQFF
TRBV7-7	TRBJ2-1	CASSLGEAQGYNEQFF
TRBV5-1	TRBJ2-1	CASSLRGPGYNEQFF
TRBV7-8	TRBJ2-1	CASSRLRTGRYNEQFF
TRBV5-1	TRBJ2-7	CASSLFQGEQYF
TRBV24-1	TRBJ2-2	CASRGGAGGDTGELFF
TRBV2	TRBJ1-6	CASNGGSYNSPLHF
TRBV28	TRBJ1-5	CASSLNQPQHF
TRBV11-3	TRBJ2-6	CASSPAGTGMLSGANVLTF
TRBV5-6	TRBJ2-1	CASSLGSGSYNEQFF
TRBV29-1	TRBJ1-1	CSVLQEMNTEAFF
TRBV28	TRBJ1-4	CASSPGTATTNEKLFF
TRBV7-6	TRBJ1-2	CASSLDGLAYGYTF
TRBV7-8	TRBJ2-1	CASSFGQVIYNEQFF
TRBV18	TRBJ1-1	CASSPPSGFSSEAFF
TRBV19	TRBJ1-5	CASTNSGAANQPQHF
TRBV7-9	TRBJ2-3	CASSFADTQYF
TRBV27	TRBJ2-1	CASSLGGDNEQFF
TRBV28	TRBJ2-1	CASTNLNEQFF
TRBV20-1	TRBJ2-1	CSAAKSTSRNEQFF
TRBV20-1	TRBJ2-7	CSASGQGTSSYEQYF
TRBV7-9	TRBJ1-1	CASSRGFAEAFF
TRBV5-1	TRBJ2-3	CASSLVRGITDTQYF
TRBV3-1	TRBJ2-4	CASSPGGLNIQYF
TRBV20-1	TRBJ1-1	CSARDPTGDKKAFF
TRBV20-1	TRBJ2-3	CSARDPTEASTDTQYF
TRBV4-1	TRBJ2-7	CASSQDEGAVYEQYF
TRBV29-1	TRBJ2-7	CSVVYFKESYEQYF
TRBV4-1	TRBJ2-1	CASSQVGPLAYNEQFF
TRBV6-1	TRBJ1-1	CASSSISSGNTEAFF
TRBV7-9	TRBJ2-2	CASSRGPTGELFF
TRBV5-1	TRBJ2-1	CASSSGGTAYNEQFF
TRBV27	TRBJ2-7	CASSNRDGRVYEQYF
TRBV20-1	TRBJ1-2	CSAIRMGRSNIYGYTF
TRBV9	TRBJ1-1	CASHRVVMNTEAFF
TRBV7-2	TRBJ1-5	CASSSTGTAGQPQHF